This T cell receptor (beta chain) was sequenced in a study of post-analysis software for immune sequencing data. V was clipped by 5 bases and J by 5 bases, with 13 bases between them. In germline, CDR1 is MDHEN, CDR2 SYDVKM. The CDR3 length is 13 residues. Points on this clonotype: Its target is unknown.

Study observations and caveats: Controls' normalized Chao1 diversity significantly exceeded that of multiple sclerosis patients. A few TRBV segments (TRBV5-6, TRBV5-1 and TRBV20-1 among them) occurred more frequently in patients than in controls.

The authors incorporated unique molecular identifiers into the TCR beta cDNA libraries. TCRdb re-called the PCR reads through MiXCR, storing one row per CDR3 protein. The table includes hundreds of thousands of distinct CDR3 sequences, 55% to 70% detected once. The sequenced sample was blood. J is TRBJ2-7 and V is TRBV28; D is unresolved. The sequence was obtained from a girl aged 2 to 9 with multiple sclerosis. This CDR3 is CASSEQGSHEQYF. The CDR3 nucleotides read TGTGCCAGCAGTGAGCAAGGTAGCCACGAGCAGTACTTC. Drawing the rest from reference TRBV28 and TRBJ2-7, the complete variable domain is DVKVTQSSRYLVKRTGEKVFLECVQDMDHENMFWYRQDPGLGLRLIYFSYDVKMKEKGDIPEGYSVSREKKERFSLILESASTNQTSMYLCASSEQGSHEQYFGPGTRLTVT.